This record concerns one T cell receptor (beta chain) sequence. Its antigen is not known. The sample belongs to a study of a mutant IDH1 vaccine in newly diagnosed glioma. On the study more broadly: Patients' prior therapy spanned radiotherapy, temozolomide, or both; most underwent both.

CDR1 and CDR2 from the germline V gene are SGHRS and YFSETQ. This CDR3 has 15 amino acids. Trimming took 5 bases from V and 3 from J; bases not matched to a gene: 5. Method: immunoSEQ multiplex PCR; TCRdb's copy keeps in-frame clones and lacks some. This table has 85,000 to 100,000 clones, 70% to 90% appearing once. Stated time point: baseline, week 1 (first vaccination visit). The treatment is: pre-vaccination baseline after standard-of-care therapy. Astrocytomas found in donors were new, WHO grade 3 or 4, IDH1-mutant and ATRX-lost. Study-wide findings and caveats: Immune responses induced by vaccination arose in 93.3% of the patients.

Sequencing was performed on PBMCs, taken from a glioma patient treated with radiotherapy, temozolomide or both. The chain couples TRBV5-1 to TRBJ2-3; 11 bases line up with TRBD2. This sequence originates from a woman in her forties or fifties with glioma. The CDR3 protein is CASRLAGVGTDTQYF. The CDR3, as DNA: TGCGCCAGCAGACTAGCGGGAGTGGGGACAGATACGCAGTATTTT.